Listed below are T cell receptor beta chains from one sample, sequenced in a study of beta chain features in type 1 diabetes. This table comes from immunoSEQ multiplex PCR, and its TCRdb copy is limited to in-frame clones, with some not included. The sample has 130,000 or so clones, about a sixth seen once. Sequencing input: central memory CD4+ T cells from blood. The receptor set was obtained from a man aged 25-40 years with type 1 diabetes. CDR3s include the opening cysteine and the closing phenylalanine or tryptophan. The order of the fields is V gene, clone size, J gene, D gene, CDR3 protein, CDR3 DNA. D genes are given only for firm matches. Expanded clones get a size class; other rows say once, few or many, or leave the size out.

v_call: TRBV6-6; clone_size: few; j_call: TRBJ1-1; d_call: TRBD1; cdr3_aa: CASSYSTGRNTEAFF; cdr3_nt: TGTGCCAGCAGTTACTCGACAGGGAGGAACACTGAAGCTTTCTTT
v_call: TRBV6-1; clone_size: .; j_call: TRBJ2-7; d_call: .; cdr3_aa: CASRPRQGGYEQYF; cdr3_nt: TGTGCCAGTCGGCCTCGACAGGGAGGGTACGAGCAGTACTTC
v_call: TRBV29-1; clone_size: few; j_call: TRBJ2-3; d_call: TRBD2; cdr3_aa: CSTRLSSGGATDTQYF; cdr3_nt: TGCAGCACCCGCCTTTCTAGCGGGGGGGCAACAGATACGCAGTATTTT
v_call: TRBV28; clone_size: .; j_call: TRBJ1-4; d_call: .; cdr3_aa: CASSPVSTNEKLFF; cdr3_nt: TGTGCCAGCAGTCCAGTTTCGACTAATGAAAAACTGTTTTTT
v_call: TRBV7-2; clone_size: .; j_call: TRBJ2-7; d_call: .; cdr3_aa: CASSQDTSTYEQYF; cdr3_nt: TGCGCCAGCAGCCAAGATACTTCGACCTACGAGCAGTACTTC
v_call: TRBV6-6; clone_size: .; j_call: TRBJ2-5; d_call: .; cdr3_aa: CASRTEETQYF; cdr3_nt: TGTGCCAGCAGAACGGAGGAGACCCAGTACTTC
v_call: TRBV5-1; clone_size: .; j_call: TRBJ2-1; d_call: TRBD1; cdr3_aa: CASSLGQGGSYNEQFF; cdr3_nt: TGCGCCAGCAGCCTGGGACAGGGGGGGTCCTACAATGAGCAGTTCTTC
v_call: TRBV9; clone_size: .; j_call: TRBJ1-4; d_call: .; cdr3_aa: CASSTDTTNEKLFF; cdr3_nt: TGTGCCAGCAGCACCGACACAACTAATGAAAAACTGTTTTTT
v_call: TRBV2; clone_size: .; j_call: TRBJ2-3; d_call: .; cdr3_aa: CASSYGDTQYF; cdr3_nt: TGTGCCAGCAGCTACGGGGATACGCAGTATTTT
v_call: TRBV6-6; clone_size: few; j_call: TRBJ2-7; d_call: .; cdr3_aa: CASSYSNKAYF; cdr3_nt: TGTGCCAGCAGTTACTCGAACAAGGCCTACTTC
v_call: TRBV5-6; clone_size: many; j_call: TRBJ1-2; d_call: .; cdr3_aa: CASSRDSGINYGYTF; cdr3_nt: TGTGCCAGCAGCCGAGATAGCGGGATAAACTATGGCTACACCTTC
v_call: TRBV28; clone_size: .; j_call: TRBJ2-7; d_call: TRBD1; cdr3_aa: CASSVGDRDLPEQYF; cdr3_nt: TGTGCCAGCAGTGTGGGAGACAGGGATCTTCCCGAGCAGTACTTC
v_call: TRBV7-2; clone_size: .; j_call: TRBJ2-2; d_call: TRBD2; cdr3_aa: CASSSWRGRNTGELFF; cdr3_nt: TGTGCCAGCAGCTCCTGGCGGGGGAGGAACACCGGGGAGCTGTTTTTT
v_call: TRBV9; clone_size: few; j_call: TRBJ1-1; d_call: .; cdr3_aa: CASSVGGGSDTEAFF; cdr3_nt: TGTGCCAGCAGCGTAGGTGGGGGCTCGGACACTGAAGCTTTCTTT
v_call: TRBV30; clone_size: few; j_call: TRBJ1-6; d_call: .; cdr3_aa: CAWRTGPSSYNSPLHF; cdr3_nt: TGTGCCTGGAGGACAGGCCCAAGCTCCTATAATTCACCCCTCCACTTT
v_call: TRBV29-1; clone_size: many; j_call: TRBJ1-2; d_call: .; cdr3_aa: CSVGPTDANYGYTF; cdr3_nt: TGCAGCGTTGGACCGACAGACGCTAACTATGGCTACACCTTC
v_call: TRBV25-1; clone_size: few; j_call: TRBJ1-3; d_call: .; cdr3_aa: CASTSSGNTIYF; cdr3_nt: TGTGCCAGCACCAGCTCTGGAAACACCATATATTTT
v_call: TRBV7-2; clone_size: few; j_call: TRBJ2-2; d_call: .; cdr3_aa: CASSRDFLNTGELFF; cdr3_nt: TGTGCCAGCAGCCGGGACTTCCTAAACACCGGGGAGCTGTTTTTT
v_call: TRBV29-1; clone_size: .; j_call: TRBJ2-5; d_call: TRBD1; cdr3_aa: CSVPRQGAETQYF; cdr3_nt: TGCAGCGTGCCCCGACAGGGGGCAGAGACCCAGTACTTC
v_call: TRBV7-2; clone_size: few; j_call: TRBJ2-3; d_call: .; cdr3_aa: CASSLVQGPDTQYF; cdr3_nt: TGTGCCAGCAGCTTAGTTCAGGGCCCAGATACGCAGTATTTT
v_call: TRBV25-1; clone_size: .; j_call: TRBJ2-5; d_call: .; cdr3_aa: CASSDPAVRETQYF; cdr3_nt: TGTGCCAGCAGTGATCCGGCGGTGAGGGAGACCCAGTACTTC
v_call: TRBV28; clone_size: few; j_call: TRBJ2-3; d_call: .; cdr3_aa: CASSPGGASTDTQYF; cdr3_nt: TGTGCCAGCAGTCCCGGGGGAGCTAGCACAGATACGCAGTATTTT
v_call: TRBV6-6; clone_size: few; j_call: TRBJ1-2; d_call: .; cdr3_aa: CASSRPLYGYTF; cdr3_nt: TGTGCCAGCAGTCGGCCTTTGTATGGCTACACCTTC
v_call: TRBV2; clone_size: .; j_call: TRBJ2-2; d_call: TRBD1; cdr3_aa: CASSGQGNTGELFF; cdr3_nt: TGTGCCAGCAGTGGACAGGGCAACACCGGGGAGCTGTTTTTT
v_call: TRBV9; clone_size: .; j_call: TRBJ2-2; d_call: TRBD2; cdr3_aa: CASSVSGAGTGELFF; cdr3_nt: TGTGCCAGCAGCGTGAGCGGGGCCGGCACCGGGGAGCTGTTTTTT
v_call: TRBV13; clone_size: .; j_call: TRBJ2-7; d_call: .; cdr3_aa: CASSLGTSAYEQYF; cdr3_nt: TGTGCCAGCAGCCTAGGGACATCTGCCTACGAGCAGTACTTC
v_call: TRBV5-1; clone_size: .; j_call: TRBJ2-5; d_call: TRBD2; cdr3_aa: CASSSGTSVIQETQYF; cdr3_nt: TGCGCCAGCAGCTCGGGGACTAGCGTTATTCAAGAGACCCAGTACTTC
v_call: TRBV10-2; clone_size: few; j_call: TRBJ1-2; d_call: TRBD1; cdr3_aa: CASSLNPGQGSGYTF; cdr3_nt: TGCGCCAGCAGTTTAAATCCGGGACAGGGAAGCGGCTACACCTTC
v_call: TRBV7-6; clone_size: .; j_call: TRBJ2-7; d_call: .; cdr3_aa: CASSARGGGREQYF; cdr3_nt: TGTGCCAGCAGCGCCAGGGGTGGAGGACGCGAGCAGTACTTC
v_call: TRBV4-3; clone_size: .; j_call: TRBJ2-5; d_call: .; cdr3_aa: CASSQGGHPGGQETQYF; cdr3_nt: TGCGCCAGCAGCCAAGGTGGACATCCCGGGGGCCAAGAGACCCAGTACTTC
v_call: TRBV6-4; clone_size: .; j_call: TRBJ2-3; d_call: TRBD2; cdr3_aa: CASSDPAHSGGTDTQYF; cdr3_nt: TGTGCCAGCAGTGATCCCGCCCATAGCGGGGGTACAGATACGCAGTATTTT
v_call: TRBV29-1; clone_size: .; j_call: TRBJ2-7; d_call: .; cdr3_aa: CSVQIAREQYF; cdr3_nt: TGCAGCGTTCAGATAGCGAGGGAGCAGTACTTC
v_call: TRBV6-1; clone_size: few; j_call: TRBJ2-5; d_call: .; cdr3_aa: CASTLSGRPTQYF; cdr3_nt: TGTGCCAGCACCCTATCGGGTCGACCGACCCAGTACTTC
v_call: TRBV30; clone_size: .; j_call: TRBJ1-2; d_call: .; cdr3_aa: CAWIRTGDGYTF; cdr3_nt: TGTGCCTGGATACGTACAGGTGATGGCTACACCTTC
v_call: TRBV5-5; clone_size: few; j_call: TRBJ1-1; d_call: .; cdr3_aa: CASSLPLNTEAFF; cdr3_nt: TGTGCCAGCAGCTTGCCGCTGAACACTGAAGCTTTCTTT
v_call: TRBV6-6; clone_size: few; j_call: TRBJ2-7; d_call: .; cdr3_aa: CASSQHYEQYF; cdr3_nt: TGTGCCAGCAGTCAACATTACGAGCAGTACTTC
v_call: TRBV28; clone_size: .; j_call: TRBJ2-2; d_call: .; cdr3_aa: CATEGRASGTGELFF; cdr3_nt: TGTGCCACCGAGGGAAGGGCATCAGGCACCGGGGAGCTGTTTTTT
v_call: TRBV7-2; clone_size: few; j_call: TRBJ2-3; d_call: .; cdr3_aa: CASSQTGGADTQYF; cdr3_nt: TGTGCCAGCAGCCAGACCGGGGGAGCGGATACGCAGTATTTT
v_call: TRBV5-7; clone_size: many; j_call: TRBJ2-4; d_call: .; cdr3_aa: CASTPRVRGVAMDIQYF; cdr3_nt: TGTGCCAGCACCCCCCGTGTGCGGGGAGTAGCAATGGACATTCAGTACTTC
v_call: TRBV4-3; clone_size: .; j_call: TRBJ2-1; d_call: .; cdr3_aa: CASSRAPGNEQFF; cdr3_nt: TGCGCCAGCAGCCGCGCCCCGGGCAACGAGCAGTTCTTC
v_call: TRBV10-3; clone_size: few; j_call: TRBJ2-1; d_call: .; cdr3_aa: CASRTGHEQFF; cdr3_nt: TGTGCCAGTCGCACGGGCCATGAGCAGTTCTTC
v_call: TRBV19; clone_size: .; j_call: TRBJ1-1; d_call: .; cdr3_aa: CASSTQTGVIEAFF; cdr3_nt: TGTGCCAGTAGTACGCAGACAGGAGTTATTGAAGCTTTCTTT
v_call: TRBV28; clone_size: few; j_call: TRBJ1-5; d_call: .; cdr3_aa: CASSLRSGVIANQPQHF; cdr3_nt: TGTGCCAGCAGTTTAAGATCGGGCGTCATAGCCAATCAGCCCCAGCATTTT
v_call: TRBV6-5; clone_size: many; j_call: TRBJ2-7; d_call: .; cdr3_aa: CASSTRPSAYEQYF; cdr3_nt: TGTGCCAGCAGTACTCGGCCCTCCGCCTACGAGCAGTACTTC
v_call: TRBV4-1; clone_size: .; j_call: TRBJ2-1; d_call: TRBD2; cdr3_aa: CASSLSTSGGVNEQFF; cdr3_nt: TGCGCCAGCAGCCTATCGACTAGCGGGGGGGTCAATGAGCAGTTCTTC
v_call: TRBV7-6; clone_size: once; j_call: TRBJ2-5; d_call: .; cdr3_aa: CASSLVTQETQYF; cdr3_nt: TGTGCCAGCAGCTTAGTCACCCAAGAGACCCAGTACTTC
v_call: TRBV4-2; clone_size: .; j_call: TRBJ1-2; d_call: TRBD1; cdr3_aa: CASSQAGQQPNYGYTF; cdr3_nt: TGTGCCAGCAGCCAAGCGGGACAGCAGCCTAACTATGGCTACACCTTC
v_call: TRBV10-3; clone_size: .; j_call: TRBJ2-7; d_call: .; cdr3_aa: CAIKTGSYEQYF; cdr3_nt: TGTGCCATCAAAACAGGCTCCTACGAGCAGTACTTC
v_call: TRBV19; clone_size: .; j_call: TRBJ2-5; d_call: TRBD1; cdr3_aa: CARSLQGALGETQYF; cdr3_nt: TGTGCCAGGAGCCTACAGGGGGCGCTTGGTGAGACCCAGTACTTC
v_call: TRBV5-1; clone_size: many; j_call: TRBJ2-3; d_call: TRBD2; cdr3_aa: CASSPGLAGDTQYF; cdr3_nt: TGCGCCAGCAGCCCGGGACTAGCGGGTGATACGCAGTATTTT
v_call: TRBV29-1; clone_size: .; j_call: TRBJ2-5; d_call: TRBD2; cdr3_aa: CSVPAGETQYF; cdr3_nt: TGCAGCGTCCCAGCGGGGGAGACCCAGTACTTC
v_call: TRBV2; clone_size: few; j_call: TRBJ2-1; d_call: .; cdr3_aa: CASSPHRDHEQFF; cdr3_nt: TGTGCCAGCAGTCCCCACAGGGACCATGAGCAGTTCTTC
v_call: TRBV28; clone_size: few; j_call: TRBJ1-5; d_call: .; cdr3_aa: CASRGDSNQPQHF; cdr3_nt: TGTGCCAGCAGAGGGGATAGCAATCAGCCCCAGCATTTT
v_call: TRBV2; clone_size: few; j_call: TRBJ2-7; d_call: TRBD1; cdr3_aa: CASRGTAMNEQYF; cdr3_nt: TGTGCCAGCAGGGGGACAGCGATGAACGAGCAGTACTTC
v_call: TRBV5-1; clone_size: few; j_call: TRBJ2-2; d_call: TRBD1; cdr3_aa: CASSTGQANTGELFF; cdr3_nt: TGCGCCAGCAGCACTGGACAGGCGAACACCGGGGAGCTGTTTTTT
v_call: TRBV4-3; clone_size: few; j_call: TRBJ1-2; d_call: .; cdr3_aa: CASSQEPTGRYGYTF; cdr3_nt: TGCGCCAGCAGCCAAGAACCAACAGGGCGGTATGGCTACACCTTC
v_call: TRBV7-6; clone_size: .; j_call: TRBJ2-5; d_call: TRBD2; cdr3_aa: CASSLAAGTRETQYF; cdr3_nt: TGTGCCAGCAGCTTAGCGGCCGGGACTAGAGAGACCCAGTACTTC
v_call: TRBV5-1; clone_size: few; j_call: TRBJ2-1; d_call: .; cdr3_aa: CASSLTAPVDNEQFF; cdr3_nt: TGCGCCAGCAGCCTGACGGCTCCTGTTGACAATGAGCAGTTCTTC
v_call: TRBV15; clone_size: .; j_call: TRBJ2-1; d_call: .; cdr3_aa: CATSRDRPLAGSNEQFF; cdr3_nt: TGTGCCACCAGCAGAGATAGGCCTCTGGCGGGCAGCAATGAGCAGTTCTTC